This is a list of T cell receptor beta chains from one sample in a study of T cell responses to AZD1222 COVID-19 vaccine. The repertoire was sequenced with immunoSEQ multiplex PCR; TCRdb's copy has only in-frame clones and lacks some. Among over 150,000 clones listed, about nine tenths were seen once. The sample was peripheral blood, taken on day 0 of AZD1222 vaccination. The receptors shown here come from an adult in good health. CDR3s include the opening cysteine and the closing phenylalanine or tryptophan. The D gene is left open where the match is weak. Clone sizes are given selectively: once, few, many, or a class where the clone is expanded.

CASSSRLAGGYEQYF TGTGCCAGCAGTTCTAGACTAGCTGGGGGCTACGAGCAGTACTTC TRBJ2-7 TRBV6-5 TRBD2 NA
CASSQPGQRAFF TGTGCCAGCAGCCAGCCGGGACAACGAGCTTTCTTT TRBJ1-1 TRBV7-3 NA NA
CASSLEAPSSYNEQFF TGTGCCAGCAGCTTAGAAGCGCCGAGCTCCTACAATGAGCAGTTCTTC TRBJ2-1 TRBV11-3 NA few
CASSLVSRYYGYTF TGTGCCAGCAGCTTGGTGTCCAGGTACTATGGCTACACCTTC TRBJ1-2 TRBV5-6 NA NA
CASSLESRVPHEQFF TGTGCCAGCAGCTTAGAGTCCAGGGTACCCCATGAGCAGTTCTTC TRBJ2-1 TRBV7-3 NA NA
CSASRGGGTDTQYF TGCAGTGCCAGTAGGGGAGGGGGCACAGATACGCAGTATTTT TRBJ2-3 TRBV20-1 TRBD2 NA
CASKEGRGNTEAFF TGTGCCAGCAAAGAAGGCAGGGGGAACACTGAAGCTTTCTTT TRBJ1-1 TRBV2 NA NA
CSVEPANEQFF TGCAGCGTTGAACCAGCAAATGAGCAGTTCTTC TRBJ2-1 TRBV29-1 NA NA
CASSRNDRSNQPQHF TGCGCCAGCAGCCGCAATGACCGAAGCAATCAGCCCCAGCATTTT TRBJ1-5 TRBV4-3 NA NA
CASSPPGSSYNEQFF TGTGCCAGCTCACCTCCAGGGAGCTCCTACAATGAGCAGTTCTTC TRBJ2-1 TRBV18 NA NA
CASSLFRGMNTEAFF TGTGCCAGCAGCTTATTTAGGGGTATGAACACTGAAGCTTTCTTT TRBJ1-1 TRBV11-2 NA NA
CATSPPGTSGRLSTYNEQFF TGTGCCACCAGCCCTCCTGGGACTAGCGGGAGGCTCTCCACCTACAATGAGCAGTTCTTC TRBJ2-1 TRBV24-1 TRBD2 NA
CASSPGMNTEAFF TGCGCCAGCAGCCCAGGGATGAACACTGAAGCTTTCTTT TRBJ1-1 TRBV4-3 NA NA
CASSYSRGRVIFQPQHF TGTGCCAGCAGTTACTCGAGAGGCAGGGTGATATTTCAGCCCCAGCATTTT TRBJ1-5 TRBV6-2/TRBV6-3 NA NA
CASSYGDSWGYTF TGTGCCAGCAGTTACGGGGACAGCTGGGGCTACACCTTC TRBJ1-2 TRBV6-2/TRBV6-3 TRBD1 NA
CASSRRGYGYTF TGTGCCAGCAGTCGGCGGGGCTATGGCTACACCTTC TRBJ1-2 TRBV28 NA NA
CASSLAETQYF TGCGCCAGCAGCTTGGCAGAGACCCAGTACTTC TRBJ2-5 TRBV5-1 NA once
CASSLRESWYNEQFF TGTGCCAGCAGCTTAAGAGAGTCTTGGTACAATGAGCAGTTCTTC TRBJ2-1 TRBV11-2 NA NA
CASSSIGGTEAFF TGCGCCAGCAGCTCAATAGGGGGCACTGAAGCTTTCTTT TRBJ1-1 TRBV5-1 NA NA
CASSQWVAAGLEQYF TGCGCCAGCAGCCAGTGGGTGGCCGCAGGGCTCGAGCAGTACTTC TRBJ2-7 TRBV4-1 NA NA
CASSQDWTNTGELFF TGCGCCAGCAGCCAAGACTGGACCAACACCGGGGAGCTGTTTTTT TRBJ2-2 TRBV4-1 NA NA
CASSPYGEETQYF TGTGCCAGCAGCCCCTACGGTGAAGAGACCCAGTACTTC TRBJ2-5 TRBV12-3/TRBV12-4 NA once
CASSYSGQGAIGELFF TGTGCCAGCAGTTACTCTGGACAGGGGGCTATCGGGGAGCTGTTTTTT TRBJ2-2 TRBV6-2/TRBV6-3 TRBD1 NA
CASSFGAPTLAAQETQYF TGTGCCAGCAGCTTTGGTGCGCCTACACTAGCGGCCCAAGAGACCCAGTACTTC TRBJ2-5 TRBV13 TRBD2 NA
CSVASGTDSNQPQHF TGCAGCGTTGCCTCTGGGACAGATAGCAATCAGCCCCAGCATTTT TRBJ1-5 TRBV29-1 TRBD1 NA
CASSQDRVNNQPQHF TGTGCCAGCAGCCAGGACAGGGTAAACAATCAGCCCCAGCATTTT TRBJ1-5 TRBV6-5 TRBD1 NA
CASSHLDQGEKLFF TGTGCCAGCAGCCATTTGGACCAAGGGGAAAAACTGTTTTTT TRBJ1-4 TRBV28 NA once
CASSTKHRVGNEQFF TGTGCCAGCAGCACCAAACATCGAGTAGGCAATGAGCAGTTCTTC TRBJ2-1 TRBV7-9 NA NA
CASSQGLDRADGYTF TGTGCCAGCAGCCAAGGGTTAGACAGGGCGGATGGCTACACCTTC TRBJ1-2 TRBV3-1/TRBV3-2 TRBD1 NA
CASSRSGSGGEQFF TGTGCCAGCAGCCGGAGCGGGAGCGGCGGTGAGCAGTTCTTC TRBJ2-1 TRBV7-3 TRBD2 NA
CAISELGGGYNEQFF TGTGCCATCAGTGAGTTGGGGGGCGGCTACAATGAGCAGTTCTTC TRBJ2-1 TRBV10-3 NA NA
CASSLRRGGTDTQYF TGCGCCAGCAGCCTCCGGAGGGGGGGCACAGATACGCAGTATTTT TRBJ2-3 TRBV4-3 NA NA
CASSSGRNTGELFF TGTGCCAGCTCATCCGGACGGAACACCGGGGAGCTGTTTTTT TRBJ2-2 TRBV18 NA NA
CASSETPPGNTIYF TGTGCCAGCAGTGAAACCCCACCTGGAAACACCATATATTTT TRBJ1-3 TRBV2 NA NA
CASSLVRQGPPYEQYF TGTGCCAGCAGCTTGGTTCGACAGGGGCCTCCCTACGAGCAGTACTTC TRBJ2-7 TRBV7-9 TRBD1 NA